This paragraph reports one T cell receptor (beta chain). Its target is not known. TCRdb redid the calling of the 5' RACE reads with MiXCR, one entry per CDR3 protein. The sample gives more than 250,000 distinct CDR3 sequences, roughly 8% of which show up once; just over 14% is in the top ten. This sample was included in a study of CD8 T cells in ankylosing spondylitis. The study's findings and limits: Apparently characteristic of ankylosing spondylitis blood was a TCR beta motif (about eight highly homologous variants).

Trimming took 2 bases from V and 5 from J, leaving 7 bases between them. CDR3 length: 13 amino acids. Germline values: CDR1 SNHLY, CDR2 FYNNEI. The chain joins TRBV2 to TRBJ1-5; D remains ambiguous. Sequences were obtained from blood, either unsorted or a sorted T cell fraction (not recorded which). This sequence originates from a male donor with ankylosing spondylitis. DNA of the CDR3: TGTGCCAGCAGTGAATTTTGGGATCAGCCCCAGCATTTT. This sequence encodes CASSEFWDQPQHF.